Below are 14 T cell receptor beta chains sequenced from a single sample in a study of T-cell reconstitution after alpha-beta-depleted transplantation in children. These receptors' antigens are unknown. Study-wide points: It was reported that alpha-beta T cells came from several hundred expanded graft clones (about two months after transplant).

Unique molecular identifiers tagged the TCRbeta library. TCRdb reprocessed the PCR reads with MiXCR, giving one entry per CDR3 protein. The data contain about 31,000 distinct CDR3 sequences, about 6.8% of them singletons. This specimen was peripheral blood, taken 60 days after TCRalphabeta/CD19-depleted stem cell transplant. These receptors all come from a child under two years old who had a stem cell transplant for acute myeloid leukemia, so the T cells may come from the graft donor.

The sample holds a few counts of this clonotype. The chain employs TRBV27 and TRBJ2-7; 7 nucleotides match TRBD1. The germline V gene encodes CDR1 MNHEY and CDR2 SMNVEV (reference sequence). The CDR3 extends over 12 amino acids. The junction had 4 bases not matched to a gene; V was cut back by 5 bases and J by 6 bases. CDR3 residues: CASSPTGREQYF. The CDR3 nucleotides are TGTGCCAGCAGTCCGACAGGGCGCGAGCAGTACTTC.

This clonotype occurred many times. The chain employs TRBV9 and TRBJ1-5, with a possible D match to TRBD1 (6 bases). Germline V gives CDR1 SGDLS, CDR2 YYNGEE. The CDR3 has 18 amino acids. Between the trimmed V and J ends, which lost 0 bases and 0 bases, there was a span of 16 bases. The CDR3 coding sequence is TGTGCCAGCAGCGTAGTGGAGGGGGGCTCGGGTAGCAATCAGCCCCAGCATTTT. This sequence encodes CASSVVEGGSGSNQPQHF.

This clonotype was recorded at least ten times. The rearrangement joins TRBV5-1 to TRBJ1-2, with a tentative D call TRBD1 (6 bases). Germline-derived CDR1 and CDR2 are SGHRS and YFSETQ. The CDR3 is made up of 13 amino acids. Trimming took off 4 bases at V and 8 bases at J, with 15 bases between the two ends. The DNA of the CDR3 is TGCGCCAGCAGCGTCTACAGGGAGGAGGGCTACACCTTC. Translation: CASSVYREEGYTF.

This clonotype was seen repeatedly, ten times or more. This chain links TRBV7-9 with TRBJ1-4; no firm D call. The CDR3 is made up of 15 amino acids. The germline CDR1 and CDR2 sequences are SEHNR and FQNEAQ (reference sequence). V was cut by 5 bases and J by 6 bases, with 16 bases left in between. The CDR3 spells CASSLYGRTDEKLFF. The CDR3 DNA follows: TGTGCCAGCAGCCTCTACGGACGAACGGATGAAAAACTGTTTTTT.

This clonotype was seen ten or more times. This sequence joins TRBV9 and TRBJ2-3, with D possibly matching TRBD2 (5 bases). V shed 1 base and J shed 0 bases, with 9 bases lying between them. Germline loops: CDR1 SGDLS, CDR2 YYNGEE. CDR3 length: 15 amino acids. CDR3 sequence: CASSVRGASTDTQYF. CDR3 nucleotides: TGTGCCAGCAGCGTACGGGGAGCTAGCACAGATACGCAGTATTTT.

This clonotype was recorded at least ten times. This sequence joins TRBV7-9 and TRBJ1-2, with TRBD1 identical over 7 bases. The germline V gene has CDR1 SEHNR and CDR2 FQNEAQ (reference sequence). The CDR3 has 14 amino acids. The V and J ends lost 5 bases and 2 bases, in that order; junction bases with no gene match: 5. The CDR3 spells CASSTGTVNYGYTF. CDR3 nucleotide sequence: TGTGCCAGCAGCACCGGGACAGTGAACTATGGCTACACCTTC.

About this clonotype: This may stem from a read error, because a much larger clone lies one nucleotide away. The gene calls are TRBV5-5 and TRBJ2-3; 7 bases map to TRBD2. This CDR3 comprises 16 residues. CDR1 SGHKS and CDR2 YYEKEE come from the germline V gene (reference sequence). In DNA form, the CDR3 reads TGTACCAGCAGCTCTTCGGTTAGCGGGAGCACAGATACGCAGTATTTT. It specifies CTSSSSVSGSTDTQYF. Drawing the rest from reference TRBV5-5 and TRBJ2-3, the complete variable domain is DAGVTQSPTHLIKTRGQQVTLRCSPISGHKSVSWYQQVLGQGPQFIFQYYEKEERGRGNFPDRFSARQFPNYSSELNVNALLLGDSALYLCTSSSSVSGSTDTQYFGPGTRLTVL.

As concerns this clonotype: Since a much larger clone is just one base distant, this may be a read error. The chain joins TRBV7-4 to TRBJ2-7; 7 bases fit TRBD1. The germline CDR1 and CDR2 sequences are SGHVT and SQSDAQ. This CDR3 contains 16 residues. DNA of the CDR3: TGTGCCAGCTGCTTAAATCCGACAGGGAGCTCCTACGAGCAGTACTTC. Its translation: CASCLNPTGSSYEQYF.

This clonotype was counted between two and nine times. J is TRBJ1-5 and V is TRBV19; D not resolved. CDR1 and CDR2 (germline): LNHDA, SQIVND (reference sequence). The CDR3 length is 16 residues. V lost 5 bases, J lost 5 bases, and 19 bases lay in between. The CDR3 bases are TGTGCCAGTAGTCCCTTGACGGACCTTGATGATCAGCCCCAGCATTTT. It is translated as CASSPLTDLDDQPQHF.

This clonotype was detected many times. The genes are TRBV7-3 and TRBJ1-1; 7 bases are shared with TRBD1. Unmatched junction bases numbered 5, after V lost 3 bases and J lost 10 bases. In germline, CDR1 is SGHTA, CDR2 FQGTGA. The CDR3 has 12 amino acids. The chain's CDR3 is CASSFPGGGAFF. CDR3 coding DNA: TGTGCCAGCAGCTTTCCAGGGGGGGGAGCTTTCTTT.

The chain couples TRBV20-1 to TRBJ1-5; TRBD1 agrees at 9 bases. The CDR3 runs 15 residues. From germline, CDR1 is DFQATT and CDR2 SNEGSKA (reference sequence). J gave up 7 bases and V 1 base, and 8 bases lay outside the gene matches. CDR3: CSARATDRGGQPQHF. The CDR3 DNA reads TGCAGTGCTAGAGCTACGGACAGGGGAGGACAGCCCCAGCATTTT.

The CDR3 DNA reads TGTGCCAGCAGCAAACCGGAACTAGCGGGAGTGAATAATGAGCAGTTCTTC. Protein: CASSKPELAGVNNEQFF. The gene calls are TRBV21-1 and TRBJ2-1; the table's D call of TRBD2 was not tested on the DNA. TRBV21-1 is a recognized pseudogene. The CDR3 consists of 17 residues.

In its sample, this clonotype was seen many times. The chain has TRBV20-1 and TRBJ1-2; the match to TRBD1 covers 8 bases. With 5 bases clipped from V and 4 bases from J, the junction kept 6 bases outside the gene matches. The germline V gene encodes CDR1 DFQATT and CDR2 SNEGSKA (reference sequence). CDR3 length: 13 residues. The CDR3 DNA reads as TGCAGTGCTCCCCTGGACAGGGTCTATGGCTACACCTTC. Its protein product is CSAPLDRVYGYTF.

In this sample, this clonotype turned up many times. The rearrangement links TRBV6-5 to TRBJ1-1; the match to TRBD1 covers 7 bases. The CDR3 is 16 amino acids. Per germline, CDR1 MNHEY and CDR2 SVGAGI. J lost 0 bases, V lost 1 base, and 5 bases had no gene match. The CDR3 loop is CASSYYYGTVNTEAFF. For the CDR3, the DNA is TGTGCCAGCAGTTACTACTACGGGACAGTGAACACTGAAGCTTTCTTT.